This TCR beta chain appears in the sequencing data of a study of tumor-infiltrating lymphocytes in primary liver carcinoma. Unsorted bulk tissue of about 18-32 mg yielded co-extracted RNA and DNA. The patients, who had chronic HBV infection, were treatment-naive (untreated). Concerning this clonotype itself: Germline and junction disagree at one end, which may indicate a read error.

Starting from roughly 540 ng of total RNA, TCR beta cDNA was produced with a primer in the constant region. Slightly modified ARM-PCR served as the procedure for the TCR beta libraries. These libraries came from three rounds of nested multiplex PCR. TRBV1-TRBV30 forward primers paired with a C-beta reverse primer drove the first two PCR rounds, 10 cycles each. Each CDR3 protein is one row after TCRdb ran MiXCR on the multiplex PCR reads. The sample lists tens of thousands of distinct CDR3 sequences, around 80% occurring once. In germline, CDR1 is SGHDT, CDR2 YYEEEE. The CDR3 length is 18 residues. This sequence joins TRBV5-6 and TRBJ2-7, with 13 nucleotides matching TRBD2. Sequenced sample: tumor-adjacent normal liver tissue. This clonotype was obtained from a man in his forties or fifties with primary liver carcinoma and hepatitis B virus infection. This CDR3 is CVSIQGLAGVANSYEQYF. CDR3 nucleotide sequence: TGTGTCAGCATCCAAGGACTAGCGGGAGTCGCTAACTCCTACGAGCAGTACTTC.